What follows describes a single TCR beta chain. Antigen: not known. This specimen comes from a study of cytomegalovirus exposure and HLA in healthy donors. Study conclusions and caveats: Generally TCR sequences proved uncommon, though certain public TCRs appeared in numerous donors. The authors listed about 170 TCR beta chains as cytomegalovirus-associated.

V was trimmed by 0 bases and J by 1 base, leaving 6 bases between them. This CDR3 has 14 residues. Per the germline V gene, CDR1 is ENHRY and CDR2 is SYGVKD. Profiling relied on immunoSEQ multiplex PCR, and the TCRdb table lists in-frame clones only, not all of them. This table has under 150,000 clones, more than 75% appearing once. Sequencing was carried out using PBMCs. The chain is built from TRBV10-3 and TRBJ1-1, with unresolved D. The source is a woman younger than 30 in good health and CMV-seropositive. This CDR3 reads CAISESDWNTEAFF. In DNA form, the CDR3 reads TGTGCCATCAGTGAGTCCGACTGGAACACTGAAGCTTTCTTT.